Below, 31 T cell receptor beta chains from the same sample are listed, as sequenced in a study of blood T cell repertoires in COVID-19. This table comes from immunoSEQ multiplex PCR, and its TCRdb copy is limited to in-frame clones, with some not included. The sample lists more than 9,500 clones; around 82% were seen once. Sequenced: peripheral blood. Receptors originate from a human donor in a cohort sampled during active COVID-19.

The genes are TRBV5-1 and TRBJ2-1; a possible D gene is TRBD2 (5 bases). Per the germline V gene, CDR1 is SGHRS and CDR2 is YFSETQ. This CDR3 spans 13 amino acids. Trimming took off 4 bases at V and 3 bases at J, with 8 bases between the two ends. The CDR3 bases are TGCGCCAGCAGCCTTGACTACTACAATGAGCAGTTCTTC. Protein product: CASSLDYYNEQFF.

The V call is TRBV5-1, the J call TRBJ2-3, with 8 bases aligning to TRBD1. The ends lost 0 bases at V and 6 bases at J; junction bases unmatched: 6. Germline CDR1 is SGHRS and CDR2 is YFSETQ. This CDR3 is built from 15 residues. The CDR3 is CASSLGSGGPDTQYF. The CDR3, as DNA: TGCGCCAGCAGCTTGGGTTCAGGGGGCCCTGATACGCAGTATTTT.

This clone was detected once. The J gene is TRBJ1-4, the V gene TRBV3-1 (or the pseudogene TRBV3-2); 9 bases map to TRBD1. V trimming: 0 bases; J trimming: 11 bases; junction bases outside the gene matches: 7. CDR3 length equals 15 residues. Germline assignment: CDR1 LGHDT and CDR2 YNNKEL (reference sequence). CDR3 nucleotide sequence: TGTGCCAGCAGCCAAGAGGACAGGGGTCGTGGCAAACTGTTTTTT. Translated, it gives CASSQEDRGRGKLFF.

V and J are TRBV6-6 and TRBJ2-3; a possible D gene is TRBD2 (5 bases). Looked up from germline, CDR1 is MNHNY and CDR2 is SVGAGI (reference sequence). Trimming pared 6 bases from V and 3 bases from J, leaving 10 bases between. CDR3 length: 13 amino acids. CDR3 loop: CASRVLDTDTQYF. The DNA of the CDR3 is TGTGCCAGCAGGGTACTAGATACAGATACGCAGTATTTT.

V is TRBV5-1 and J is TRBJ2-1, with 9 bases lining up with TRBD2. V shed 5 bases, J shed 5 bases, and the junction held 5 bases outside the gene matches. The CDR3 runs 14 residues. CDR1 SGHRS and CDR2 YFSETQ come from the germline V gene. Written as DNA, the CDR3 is TGCGCCAGCAGGGCCGGGACTAGCAACAATGAGCAGTTCTTC. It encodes CASRAGTSNNEQFF.

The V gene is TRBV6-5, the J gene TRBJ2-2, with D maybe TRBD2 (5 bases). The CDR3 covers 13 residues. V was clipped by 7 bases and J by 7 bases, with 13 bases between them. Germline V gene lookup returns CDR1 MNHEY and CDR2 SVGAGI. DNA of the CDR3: TGTGCCAGCACCATAAGGGAGCACGGGGAGCTGTTTTTT. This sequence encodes CASTIREHGELFF.

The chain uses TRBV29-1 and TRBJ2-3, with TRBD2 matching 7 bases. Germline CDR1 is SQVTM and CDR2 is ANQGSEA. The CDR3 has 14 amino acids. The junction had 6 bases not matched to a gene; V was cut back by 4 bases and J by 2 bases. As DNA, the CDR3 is TGCAGCGTTGCTCGACTAGCAACCACAGATACGCAGTATTTT. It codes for CSVARLATTDTQYF.

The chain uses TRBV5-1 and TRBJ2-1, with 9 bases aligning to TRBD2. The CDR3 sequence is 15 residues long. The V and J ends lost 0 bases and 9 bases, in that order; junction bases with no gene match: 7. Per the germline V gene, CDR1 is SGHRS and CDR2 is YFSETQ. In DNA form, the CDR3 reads TGCGCCAGCAGCTTGGGCAGCGGGGGGATTACTGAGCAGTTCTTC. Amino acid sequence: CASSLGSGGITEQFF.

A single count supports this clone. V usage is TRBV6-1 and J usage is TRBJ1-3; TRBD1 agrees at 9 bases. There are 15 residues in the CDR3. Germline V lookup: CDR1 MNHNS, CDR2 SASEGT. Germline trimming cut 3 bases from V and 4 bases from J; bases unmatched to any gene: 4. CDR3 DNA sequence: TGTGCCAGCAGTGAGCGACAGGGGGGCGGAAACACCATATATTTT. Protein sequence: CASSERQGGGNTIYF.

CDR3: CASSVPGRYGYTF. CDR3 coding DNA: TGTGCCAGCAGCGTGCCAGGCAGGTATGGCTACACCTTC. The rearrangement uses TRBV9 and TRBJ1-2, with unresolved D. The germline V and J ends were trimmed by 2 bases and 5 bases, with 10 bases remaining between them. This CDR3 has 13 residues. Germline values: CDR1 SGDLS, CDR2 YYNGEE.

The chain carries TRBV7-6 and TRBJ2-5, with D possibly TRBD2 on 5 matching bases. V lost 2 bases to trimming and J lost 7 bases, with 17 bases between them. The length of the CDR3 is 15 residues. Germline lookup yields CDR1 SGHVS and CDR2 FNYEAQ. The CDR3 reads CASSLSLLVRGTQYF. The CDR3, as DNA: TGTGCCAGCAGCTTAAGCTTGCTAGTTCGGGGGACCCAGTACTTC.

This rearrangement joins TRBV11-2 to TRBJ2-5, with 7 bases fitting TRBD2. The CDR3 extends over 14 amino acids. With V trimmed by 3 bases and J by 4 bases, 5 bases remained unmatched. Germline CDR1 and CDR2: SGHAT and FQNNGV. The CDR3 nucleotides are TGTGCCAGCAGCTTTGACCGGGGGGTAGAGACCCAGTACTTC. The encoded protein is CASSFDRGVETQYF.

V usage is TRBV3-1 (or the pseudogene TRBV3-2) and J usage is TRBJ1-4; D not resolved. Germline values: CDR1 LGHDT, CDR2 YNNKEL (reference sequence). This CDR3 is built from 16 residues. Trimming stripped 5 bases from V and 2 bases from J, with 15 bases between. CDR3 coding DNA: TGTGCCAGCAGCAACGCACTGGGGAGGACTAATGAAAAACTGTTTTTT. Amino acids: CASSNALGRTNEKLFF.

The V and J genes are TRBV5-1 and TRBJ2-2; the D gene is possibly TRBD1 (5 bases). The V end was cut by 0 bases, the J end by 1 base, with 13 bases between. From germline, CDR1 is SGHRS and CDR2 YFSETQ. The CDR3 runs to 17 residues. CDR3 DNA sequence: TGCGCCAGCAGCTTGGCCGAGACAGCGAAGAACACCGGGGAGCTGTTTTTT. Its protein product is CASSLAETAKNTGELFF.

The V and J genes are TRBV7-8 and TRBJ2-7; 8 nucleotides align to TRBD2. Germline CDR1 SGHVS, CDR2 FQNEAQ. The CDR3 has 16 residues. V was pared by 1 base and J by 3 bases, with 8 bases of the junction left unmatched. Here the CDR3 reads CASSLELVAGIYEQYF. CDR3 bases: TGTGCCAGCAGCTTAGAATTGGTAGCGGGGATCTACGAGCAGTACTTC.

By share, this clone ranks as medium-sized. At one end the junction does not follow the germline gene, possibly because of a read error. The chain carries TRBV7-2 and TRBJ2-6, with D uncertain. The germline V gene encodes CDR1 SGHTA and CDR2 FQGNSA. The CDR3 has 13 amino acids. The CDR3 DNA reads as TGTGCCGGCAGGAGCTCTGGGGCCAACGTCCTGACTTTC. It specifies CAGRSSGANVLTF.

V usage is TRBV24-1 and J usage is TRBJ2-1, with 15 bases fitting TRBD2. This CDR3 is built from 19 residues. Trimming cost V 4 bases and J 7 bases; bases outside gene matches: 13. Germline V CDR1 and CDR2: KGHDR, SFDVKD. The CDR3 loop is CATSDPGLAGGIRPNEQFF. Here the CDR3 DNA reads TGTGCCACCAGTGACCCGGGACTAGCGGGGGGTATCAGACCAAATGAGCAGTTCTTC.

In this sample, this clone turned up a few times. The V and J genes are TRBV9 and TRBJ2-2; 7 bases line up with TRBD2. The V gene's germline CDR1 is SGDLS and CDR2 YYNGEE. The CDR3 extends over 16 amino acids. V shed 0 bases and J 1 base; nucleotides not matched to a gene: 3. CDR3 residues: CASSVVAGLNTGELFF. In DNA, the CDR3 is TGTGCCAGCAGCGTAGTAGCGGGCTTGAACACCGGGGAGCTGTTTTTT.

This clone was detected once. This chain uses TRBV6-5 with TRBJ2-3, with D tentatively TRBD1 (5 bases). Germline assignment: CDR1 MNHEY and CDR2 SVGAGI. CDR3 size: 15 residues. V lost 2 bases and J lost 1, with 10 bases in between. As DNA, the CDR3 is TGTGCCAGCAGTTACCTCGGCAGGGGCACAGATACGCAGTATTTT. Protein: CASSYLGRGTDTQYF.

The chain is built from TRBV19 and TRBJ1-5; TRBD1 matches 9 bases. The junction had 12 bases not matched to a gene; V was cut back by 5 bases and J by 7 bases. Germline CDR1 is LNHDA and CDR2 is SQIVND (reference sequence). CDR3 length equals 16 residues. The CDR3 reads CASSPMDRGSGQPQHF. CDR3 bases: TGTGCCAGTAGTCCGATGGACAGGGGTTCGGGGCAGCCCCAGCATTTT.

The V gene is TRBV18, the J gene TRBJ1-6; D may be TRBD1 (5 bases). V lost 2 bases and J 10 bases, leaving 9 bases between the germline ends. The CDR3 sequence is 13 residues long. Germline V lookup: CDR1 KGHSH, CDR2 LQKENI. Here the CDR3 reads CASSPGGGSPLHF. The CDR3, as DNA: TGTGCCAGCTCACCAGGGGGGGGATCACCCCTCCACTTT. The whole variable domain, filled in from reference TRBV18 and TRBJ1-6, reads NAGVMQNPRHLVRRRGQEARLRCSPMKGHSHVYWYRQLPEEGLKFMVYLQKENIIDESGMPKERFSAEFPKEGPSILRIQQVVRGDSAAYFCASSPGGGSPLHFGNGTRLTVT.

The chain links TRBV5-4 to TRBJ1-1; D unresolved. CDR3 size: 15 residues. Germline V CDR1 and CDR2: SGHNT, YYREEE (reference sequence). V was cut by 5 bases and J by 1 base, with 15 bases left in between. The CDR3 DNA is TGTGCCAGCAGTTTCCCGGGCCGGGGGAACACTGAAGCTTTCTTT. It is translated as CASSFPGRGNTEAFF.

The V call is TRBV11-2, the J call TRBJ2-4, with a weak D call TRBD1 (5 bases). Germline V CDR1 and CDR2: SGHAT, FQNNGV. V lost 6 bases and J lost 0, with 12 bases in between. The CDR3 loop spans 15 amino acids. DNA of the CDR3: TGTGCCAGCAGTCGACAGCGATTAGCCAAAAACATTCAGTACTTC. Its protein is CASSRQRLAKNIQYF.

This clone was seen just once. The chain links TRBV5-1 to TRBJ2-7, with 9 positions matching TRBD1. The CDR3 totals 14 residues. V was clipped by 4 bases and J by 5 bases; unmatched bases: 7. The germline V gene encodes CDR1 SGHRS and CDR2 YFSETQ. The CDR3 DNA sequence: TGCGCCAGCAGCCGGACAGGGGAGGCTGACGAGCAGTACTTC. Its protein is CASSRTGEADEQYF. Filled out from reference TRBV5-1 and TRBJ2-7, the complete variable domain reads KAGVTQTPRYLIKTRGQQVTLSCSPISGHRSVSWYQQTPGQGLQFLFEYFSETQRNKGNFPGRFSGRQFSNSRSEMNVSTLELGDSALYLCASSRTGEADEQYFGPGTRLTVT.

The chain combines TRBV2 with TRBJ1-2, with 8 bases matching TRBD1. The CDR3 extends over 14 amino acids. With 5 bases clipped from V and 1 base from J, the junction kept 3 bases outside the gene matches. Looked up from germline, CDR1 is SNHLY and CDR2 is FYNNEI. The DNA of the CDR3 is TGTGCCAGCAGTCGGACAGGGAGTAACTATGGCTACACCTTC. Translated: CASSRTGSNYGYTF.

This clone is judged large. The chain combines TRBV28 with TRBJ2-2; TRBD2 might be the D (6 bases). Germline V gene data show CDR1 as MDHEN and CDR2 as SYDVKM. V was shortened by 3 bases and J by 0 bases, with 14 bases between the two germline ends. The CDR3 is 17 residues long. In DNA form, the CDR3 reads TGTGCCAGCAGTTTTAGGTCGGGGGATACGAACACCGGGGAGCTGTTTTTT. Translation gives CASSFRSGDTNTGELFF.

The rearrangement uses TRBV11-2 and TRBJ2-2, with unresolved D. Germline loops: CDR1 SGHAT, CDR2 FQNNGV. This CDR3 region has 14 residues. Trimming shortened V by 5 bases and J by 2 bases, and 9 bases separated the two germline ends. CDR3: CASSARPNTGELFF. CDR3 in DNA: TGTGCCAGCAGCGCTAGACCAAACACCGGGGAGCTGTTTTTT.

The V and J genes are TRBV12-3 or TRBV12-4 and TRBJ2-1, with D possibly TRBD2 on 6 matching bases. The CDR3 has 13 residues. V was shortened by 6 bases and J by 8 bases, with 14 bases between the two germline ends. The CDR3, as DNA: TGTGCCAGCAGAGAACTAGCTCTCGATGAGCAGTTCTTC. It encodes CASRELALDEQFF.

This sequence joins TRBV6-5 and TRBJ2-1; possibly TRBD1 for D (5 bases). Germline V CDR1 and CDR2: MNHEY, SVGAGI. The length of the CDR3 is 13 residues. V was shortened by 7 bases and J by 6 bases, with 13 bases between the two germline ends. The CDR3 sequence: CASIPQGANEQFF. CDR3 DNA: TGTGCCAGCATCCCCCAGGGTGCCAATGAGCAGTTCTTC.

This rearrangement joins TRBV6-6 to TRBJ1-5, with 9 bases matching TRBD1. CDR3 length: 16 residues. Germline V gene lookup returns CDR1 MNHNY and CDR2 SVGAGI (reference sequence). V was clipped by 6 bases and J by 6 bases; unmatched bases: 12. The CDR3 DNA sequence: TGTGCCAGCAGGGAGACCAACAGGGGGCAGGGTCAGCCCCAGCATTTT. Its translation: CASRETNRGQGQPQHF.

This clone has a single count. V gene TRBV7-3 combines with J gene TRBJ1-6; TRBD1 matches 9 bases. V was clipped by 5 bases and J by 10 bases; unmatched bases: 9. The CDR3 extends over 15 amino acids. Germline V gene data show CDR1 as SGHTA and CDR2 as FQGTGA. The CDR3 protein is CASSLQGQGLSPLHF. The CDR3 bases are TGTGCCAGCAGCCTACAGGGACAGGGATTATCACCCCTCCACTTT.